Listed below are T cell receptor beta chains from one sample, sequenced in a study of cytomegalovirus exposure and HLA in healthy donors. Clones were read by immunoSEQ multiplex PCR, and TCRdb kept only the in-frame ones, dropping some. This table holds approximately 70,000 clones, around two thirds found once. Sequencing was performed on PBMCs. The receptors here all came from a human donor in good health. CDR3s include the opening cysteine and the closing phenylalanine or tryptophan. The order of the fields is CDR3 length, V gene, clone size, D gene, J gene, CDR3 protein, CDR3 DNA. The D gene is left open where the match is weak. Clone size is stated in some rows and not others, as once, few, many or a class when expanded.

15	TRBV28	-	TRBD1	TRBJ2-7	CASSPWTGSSYEQYF	TGTGCCAGCAGCCCTTGGACAGGGAGCTCCTACGAGCAGTACTTC
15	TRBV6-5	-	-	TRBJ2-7	CASSYTVQGRHEQYF	TGTGCCAGCAGTTACACGGTCCAGGGTAGGCACGAGCAGTACTTC
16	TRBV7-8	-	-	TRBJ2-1	CASSLVAYLSYNEQFF	TGTGCCAGCAGCTTAGTAGCCTACCTCTCCTACAATGAGCAGTTCTTC
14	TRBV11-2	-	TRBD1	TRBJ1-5	CASSLGTGHQPQHF	TGTGCCAGCAGCCTGGGGACAGGGCATCAGCCCCAGCATTTT
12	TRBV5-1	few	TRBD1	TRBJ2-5	CASRGGVETQYF	TGCGCCAGCAGAGGGGGCGTCGAGACCCAGTACTTC
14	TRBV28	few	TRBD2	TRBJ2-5	CASSFGLVSETQYF	TGTGCCAGCAGTTTCGGACTAGTGTCAGAGACCCAGTACTTC
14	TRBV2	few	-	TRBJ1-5	CASSEGQEVQPQHF	TGTGCCAGCAGTGAAGGACAGGAGGTACAGCCCCAGCATTTT
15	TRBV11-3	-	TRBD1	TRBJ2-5	CASSLEQGEQETQYF	TGTGCCAGCAGCTTAGAACAGGGGGAACAAGAGACCCAGTACTTC
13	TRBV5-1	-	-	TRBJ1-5	CASSLAGNQPQHF	TGCGCCAGCAGCTTGGCAGGGAATCAGCCCCAGCATTTT
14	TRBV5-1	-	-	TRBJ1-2	CASSLASGYYGYTF	TGCGCCAGCAGCTTGGCCTCAGGGTACTATGGCTACACCTTC
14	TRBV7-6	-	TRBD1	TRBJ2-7	CASSVGTGAYEQYF	TGTGCCAGCAGCGTCGGGACAGGGGCCTACGAGCAGTACTTC
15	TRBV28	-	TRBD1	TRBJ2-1	CASSFGQASYNEQFF	TGTGCCAGCAGTTTTGGACAGGCTTCCTACAATGAGCAGTTCTTC
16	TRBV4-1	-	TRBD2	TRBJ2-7	CASSQDGLAVSYEQYF	TGCGCCAGCAGCCAAGATGGGCTAGCGGTCTCCTACGAGCAGTACTTC
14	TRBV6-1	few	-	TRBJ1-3	CATSQLGGGNTIYF	TGTGCCACCTCTCAGTTGGGGGGAGGAAACACCATATATTTT
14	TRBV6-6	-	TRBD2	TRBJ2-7	CASSATSARDEQYF	TGTGCCAGCAGTGCTACTAGCGCTCGGGACGAGCAGTACTTC
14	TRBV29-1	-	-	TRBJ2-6	CSAVTESGANVLTF	TGCAGCGCCGTCACAGAATCTGGGGCCAACGTCCTGACTTTC
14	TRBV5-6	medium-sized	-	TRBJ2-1	CASTSFNTANEQFF	TGTGCCAGCACCTCGTTCAATACCGCGAATGAGCAGTTCTTC
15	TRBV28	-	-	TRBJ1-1	CASSIADRLNTEAFF	TGTGCCAGCAGTATTGCGGACAGACTGAACACTGAAGCTTTCTTT
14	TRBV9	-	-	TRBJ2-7	CASSVGDRSYEQYF	TGTGCCAGCAGCGTAGGAGACAGGAGTTACGAGCAGTACTTC
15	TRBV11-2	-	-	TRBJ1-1	CASRFAGSQNTEAFF	TGTGCCAGCAGGTTTGCCGGGTCTCAGAACACTGAAGCTTTCTTT
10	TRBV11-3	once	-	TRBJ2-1	CASGNNEQFF	TGTGCCAGCGGCAACAATGAGCAGTTCTTC
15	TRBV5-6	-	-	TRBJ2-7	CASSLLGLSGYEQYF	TGTGCCAGCAGCTTACTAGGCCTCTCGGGCTACGAGCAGTACTTC
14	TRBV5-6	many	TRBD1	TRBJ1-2	CASSSTQGAQGYTF	TGTGCCAGCAGCAGCACACAGGGGGCGCAGGGCTACACCTTC
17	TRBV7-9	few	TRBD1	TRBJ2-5	CASRTKPGTGDPETQYF	TGTGCCAGCAGGACCAAACCCGGGACAGGAGATCCGGAGACCCAGTACTTC
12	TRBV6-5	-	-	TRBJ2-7	CASRGGGYEQYF	TGTGCCAGCAGGGGAGGGGGCTACGAGCAGTACTTC
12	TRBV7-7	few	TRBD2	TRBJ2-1	CASSGTNNEQFF	TGTGCTAGCAGCGGGACTAACAATGAGCAGTTCTTC
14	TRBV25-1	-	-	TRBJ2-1	CASSGKQGNNEQFF	TGTGCCAGCAGCGGAAAACAGGGTAACAATGAGCAGTTCTTC
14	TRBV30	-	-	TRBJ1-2	CAWSIARGPDGYTF	TGTGCCTGGAGTATCGCCCGGGGTCCGGATGGCTACACCTTC
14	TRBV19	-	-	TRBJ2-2	CASSTKSSTGELFF	TGTGCCAGTAGTACCAAGTCTAGCACCGGGGAGCTGTTTTTT
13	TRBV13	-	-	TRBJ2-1	CASSLGLGRKRLF	TGTGCCAGCAGCTTAGGCCTCGGGAGAAAGAGGCTCTTC
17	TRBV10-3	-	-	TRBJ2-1	CAISELWRGSSYNEQFF	TGTGCCATCAGTGAACTCTGGCGGGGAAGCTCCTACAATGAGCAGTTCTTC
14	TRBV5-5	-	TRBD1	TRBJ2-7	CASSPGTGTYEQYF	TGTGCCAGCAGCCCCGGGACAGGAACCTACGAGCAGTACTTC
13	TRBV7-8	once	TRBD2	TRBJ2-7	CASSLGGGYEQYF	TGTGCCAGCAGCTTGGGGGGGGGCTACGAGCAGTACTTC
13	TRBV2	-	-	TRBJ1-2	CASSEARVCGYTF	TGTGCCAGCAGTGAAGCGCGGGTCTGTGGCTACACCTTC
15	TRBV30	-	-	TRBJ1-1	CASTNPREGSRYAFF	TGTGCCTCCACAAATCCTCGGGAAGGGAGTCGGTACGCTTTCTTT
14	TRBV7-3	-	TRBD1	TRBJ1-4	CAGLGGVTNEKLFF	TGTGCCGGATTAGGGGGCGTAACTAATGAAAAACTGTTTTTT
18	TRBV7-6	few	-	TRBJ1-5	CASSLEYPGQLINQPQHF	TGTGCCAGCAGCTTAGAATATCCGGGACAACTAATCAATCAGCCCCAGCATTTT
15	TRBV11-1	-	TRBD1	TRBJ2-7	CASSSPDRGIYEQYF	TGTGCCAGCAGTTCTCCCGACAGGGGAATCTACGAGCAGTACTTC
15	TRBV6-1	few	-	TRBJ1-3	CASSVGGGSGNTIYF	TGTGCCAGCAGTGTTGGGGGCGGGTCTGGAAACACCATATATTTT
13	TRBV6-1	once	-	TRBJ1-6	CASSILRDSPLHF	TGTGCCAGCAGCATACTCAGGGATTCACCCCTCCACTTT
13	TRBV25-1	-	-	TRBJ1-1	CASRGSGNTEAFF	TGTGCCAGCAGGGGAAGCGGGAACACTGAAGCTTTCTTT
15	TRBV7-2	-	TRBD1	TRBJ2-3	CASSPVGTGSDTQYF	TGTGCCAGCAGCCCAGTGGGGACAGGGTCGGATACGCAGTATTTT
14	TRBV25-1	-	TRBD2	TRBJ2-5	CASSDSGRRETQYF	TGTGCCAGCAGTGATAGCGGGAGGCGTGAGACCCAGTACTTC
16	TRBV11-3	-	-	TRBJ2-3	CASSLEAGYRTDTQYF	TGTGCCAGCAGCTTAGAAGCGGGCTATCGCACAGATACGCAGTATTTT
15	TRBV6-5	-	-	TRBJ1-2	CASIRSGGGASGYTF	TGTGCCAGCATCCGCTCGGGCGGGGGCGCGTCTGGCTACACCTTC
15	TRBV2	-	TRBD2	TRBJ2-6	CASRAGPSGANVLTF	TGTGCCAGTCGAGCGGGACCCTCTGGGGCCAACGTCCTGACTTTC
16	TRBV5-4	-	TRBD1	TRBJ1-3	CASSWGSGTAGNTIYF	TGTGCCAGCAGCTGGGGTAGTGGGACAGCCGGAAACACCATATATTTT
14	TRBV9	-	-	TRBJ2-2	CASSFAGSTGELFF	TGTGCCAGCAGCTTCGCGGGTAGCACCGGGGAGCTGTTTTTT
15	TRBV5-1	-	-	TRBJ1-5	CASSLEAGSNQPQHF	TGCGCCAGCAGCTTAGAGGCCGGGAGCAATCAGCCCCAGCATTTT
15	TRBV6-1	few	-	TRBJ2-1	CASSVATLVYNEQFF	TGTGCCAGCAGTGTAGCGACTTTAGTCTACAATGAGCAGTTCTTC
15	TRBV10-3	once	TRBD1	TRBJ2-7	CAISEYRDSTYEQYF	TGTGCCATCAGTGAGTATCGGGACAGTACCTACGAGCAGTACTTC
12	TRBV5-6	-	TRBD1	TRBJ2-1	CASSSGTAKQFF	TGTGCCAGCAGCTCCGGGACAGCCAAGCAGTTCTTC